The source of this TCR beta chain is a study of shared clonotypes between healthy human individuals (dated by TCRdb to the early 2020s). A note on the overall study: The cohort comprised two women and a few men aged 18 to 49 years. Leukapheresis yielded between about 0.94 and 9.5 billion PBMCs per donor. Different laboratories and diverse techniques were used to prepare libraries and sequence TCR repertoires, to increase sequencing depth and limit assay-specific biases. Per donor, three plates each were used for CD4 naive and CD4 memory, two for CD8 naive, and one for CD8 memory. Blood TCR repertoires of four to six healthy adults were deeply sequenced to estimate repertoire size and the extent of clonotype sharing between individuals.

Spanning cysteine to phenylalanine, the CDR3 consists of 14 amino acids. The retained sequence is limited to the CDR3, 42 bases, with the frame set at the first base. Via the germline V gene (reference sequence), CDR1 is MNHEY and CDR2 SMNVEV. What the authors observed across the whole study: Sharing across a handful of donors was observed for about 5% of naive CD4, 3.5% of naive CD8, roughly 2.3% of memory CD4, and about 0.4% of memory CD8 clonotypes. Based on pairwise subsampling, the degree of clonotype sharing among donors was expected to be affected by sequencing depth. Because the study included a small number of donors, the genetic and exposure-history diversity represented was limited. Incomplete sequencing was indicated by rarefaction of sorted-subset datasets, despite the large sequencing depth. Clonotypes shared by all four sorted-subset donors showed higher generation probabilities than non-shared clonotypes. Larger estimated clonotype richness was generally found for naive subsets than for memory subsets. Sampling was restricted to blood, and TCR repertoires in tissues likely differ from the TCR repertoires found in blood.

Donors were healthy HIV-negative adults with no recently reported acute infections or vaccinations. Every donor was a Caucasian adult living in Nashville, Tennessee, USA. CD4+ T cells were enriched by magnetic negative selection; naive cells were then positively selected on CD45RA, and the negative fraction formed the memory subset. Blood was collected by leukapheresis, and PBMCs were isolated by Ficoll-Histopaque density gradient centrifugation and then cryopreserved in liquid nitrogen vapor phase. Analytical flow cytometry was used to check the purity and quantity of each magnetically sorted T cell population. Genomic DNA was isolated from every sorted fraction and measured by UV absorbance on a Nanodrop 2000c. Concerning this clone: It lacks a known antigen. No quality values exist for individual bases; no much larger clone is one base distant.

Using the deep immunoSEQ assay, TCR CDR3 regions were amplified from genomic DNA by multiplex PCR. For each cell subset, the extracted genomic DNA was distributed evenly across all wells of several immunoSEQ 96-well plates, and each plate served as one replicate. For sorted subsets, roughly 200 ng genomic DNA, equal to 25,000 to 35,000 T cell genomes, was loaded into each replicate PCR. Purified libraries were quantified with a Qubit 3.0 fluorometer, sized on a Bioanalyzer 2100, and re-quantified with the KAPA Library Quantification kit. Every immunoSEQ 96-well plate was sequenced on a dedicated single-read 150-cycle Illumina NextSeq 550 flow cell. The paper's data handling went like this. Because the immunoSEQ output included only junctional sequences and no quality scores, the filtering could not be the same as the filtering used for full-length reads. To assign V/J genes and CDR3, sequences were annotated against IMGT germline references using PyIR, a Python wrapper for IgBLAST v1.9. Any read was removed if the V/J assignment was weak (E-value above 1e-6), the CDR3 was missing, or the read contained stop codons, out-of-frame junctions, or ambiguous translated residues. A V3J clonotype was defined by an identical inferred V gene, J gene, and CDR3 amino acid sequence. Percentage overlap between repertoires was calculated by dividing the number of shared unique clonotypes by the size of the smaller repertoire. Three approaches were used to assess repertoire richness: RTK rarefaction, the Chao1 estimator, and Recon v2.1 estimates of unobserved clonotypes. Generation probabilities for all TCRbeta clonotypes obtained by the gDNA method from four donors were computed using OLGA. As stored in TCRdb, this immuneACCESS dataset retains in-frame rearrangements with V and J assigned. A fraction of the clones does not appear; measured against another copy, unresolved V genes explain less than half of the discrepancy, and the remainder lacks a known reason. V, J and clone size were drawn from that table, and D and trimming were deduced from the DNA. This sample holds under 750,000 clones; approximately 77% were observed only once. The ten top clones hold 1.8% of the sample.

The sequence was obtained from a woman aged 25-40 years in good health. Sequenced: memory CD4+ T cells sorted from blood. In the paper's terms, the cell subset or site label means: CD45RA-negative fraction. Rearrangement joined TRBV27 to TRBJ2-5, with TRBD1 tentatively as D gene (6 bases match). The DNA end lines up better with TRBJ2-7; the J call may be wrong. The base sequence is TGTGCCAGCAGGACCGGGACAAGTACCTACGAGCAGTACTTC. The translation is CASRTGTSTYEQYF.